A selection of T cell receptor beta chains follows, all from one sample in a study of CXCR3-negative and CXCR3-positive naive CD8 T cells. One entry per CDR3 protein, without DNA, is what TCRdb gives after re-calling the 5' RACE reads. In total, the table holds about 81,000 distinct CDR3 sequences. The sequenced sample was naive CXCR3- CD8+ T cells from blood. These receptor sequences come from a human donor in good health. Some clones in this sample may be carry-over from other donors' samples. Each CDR3 is given with its conserved first and last residue. A clone size is listed for some rows: how often the clone was seen (once, few, many), or a class if it is expanded.

v_call: TRBV6-6; j_call: TRBJ2-5; clone_size: .; cdr3_aa: CASIKAGSETQYF
v_call: TRBV13; j_call: TRBJ2-5; clone_size: .; cdr3_aa: CASSLWTSGNQETQYF
v_call: TRBV28; j_call: TRBJ2-5; clone_size: .; cdr3_aa: CASSSRIGSGGVETQYF
v_call: TRBV5-5; j_call: TRBJ1-2; clone_size: .; cdr3_aa: CASSLEQTIDYGYTF
v_call: TRBV4-2; j_call: TRBJ2-2; clone_size: .; cdr3_aa: CASSQDLEQGAHGELFF
v_call: TRBV7-6; j_call: TRBJ2-5; clone_size: .; cdr3_aa: CASSFTRGQETQYF
v_call: TRBV28; j_call: TRBJ2-5; clone_size: .; cdr3_aa: CASRRTGGAETQYF
v_call: TRBV5-1; j_call: TRBJ2-1; clone_size: .; cdr3_aa: CASSWGLADPYREQFF
v_call: TRBV11-2; j_call: TRBJ1-1; clone_size: .; cdr3_aa: CASSLDGAEAFF
v_call: TRBV10-2; j_call: TRBJ2-5; clone_size: .; cdr3_aa: CASLGGETQYF
v_call: TRBV7-2; j_call: TRBJ1-2; clone_size: .; cdr3_aa: CASSFSNYGYTF
v_call: TRBV9; j_call: TRBJ2-2; clone_size: .; cdr3_aa: CASSDAGTTNTGELFF
v_call: TRBV7-9; j_call: TRBJ2-2; clone_size: .; cdr3_aa: CASSARQGAEDSGELFF
v_call: TRBV28; j_call: TRBJ1-5; clone_size: .; cdr3_aa: CASSSGEGQPQHF
v_call: TRBV9; j_call: TRBJ2-7; clone_size: .; cdr3_aa: CASSVLADSYEQYF
v_call: TRBV5-1; j_call: TRBJ2-6; clone_size: .; cdr3_aa: CASSVSTSGANVLTF
v_call: TRBV14; j_call: TRBJ2-7; clone_size: .; cdr3_aa: CASSQGASSYEQYF
v_call: TRBV15; j_call: TRBJ1-4; clone_size: .; cdr3_aa: CATSRVSVSKLFF
v_call: TRBV4-3; j_call: TRBJ1-1; clone_size: .; cdr3_aa: CASSQERQGWNTEAFF
v_call: TRBV7-2; j_call: TRBJ2-3; clone_size: .; cdr3_aa: CASSPRTGRIISDTQYF
v_call: TRBV28; j_call: TRBJ1-1; clone_size: .; cdr3_aa: CASSTRTEAFF
v_call: TRBV29-1; j_call: TRBJ2-2; clone_size: .; cdr3_aa: CSVEVGNTGELFF
v_call: TRBV4-1; j_call: TRBJ1-6; clone_size: .; cdr3_aa: CASSQPLRGAGSPLHF
v_call: TRBV20-1; j_call: TRBJ2-7; clone_size: .; cdr3_aa: CSATDPRTSAYEQYF
v_call: TRBV12-3/TRBV12-4; j_call: TRBJ2-1; clone_size: .; cdr3_aa: CASSPLSGSSYNEQFF
v_call: TRBV7-9; j_call: TRBJ2-3; clone_size: .; cdr3_aa: CASSYLAGGTTDTQYF
v_call: TRBV2; j_call: TRBJ1-1; clone_size: .; cdr3_aa: CASGQWNTEAFF
v_call: TRBV29-1; j_call: TRBJ2-2; clone_size: .; cdr3_aa: CSVAGESGELFF
v_call: TRBV21-1; j_call: TRBJ1-2; clone_size: .; cdr3_aa: CASSNEGRNYGYTF
v_call: TRBV5-1; j_call: TRBJ2-2; clone_size: .; cdr3_aa: CASTGDYTGELFF
v_call: TRBV7-9; j_call: TRBJ2-5; clone_size: .; cdr3_aa: CASIGGETQYF
v_call: TRBV6-5; j_call: TRBJ2-7; clone_size: .; cdr3_aa: CASRRTGFNEQYF
v_call: TRBV12-3/TRBV12-4; j_call: TRBJ2-4; clone_size: .; cdr3_aa: CASSQLGTGNSIQYF
v_call: TRBV29-1; j_call: TRBJ2-3; clone_size: .; cdr3_aa: CSVAPLDRGLAGTSTDTQYF
v_call: TRBV20-1; j_call: TRBJ1-2; clone_size: .; cdr3_aa: CSASWMPVGLGFSNYGYTF
v_call: TRBV29-1; j_call: TRBJ2-1; clone_size: .; cdr3_aa: CSVVSVQGALNEQFF
v_call: TRBV28; j_call: TRBJ2-2; clone_size: .; cdr3_aa: CASTHPQPSEHTGELFF
v_call: TRBV29-1; j_call: TRBJ2-7; clone_size: .; cdr3_aa: CSARDRSSYEQYF
v_call: TRBV11-2; j_call: TRBJ2-1; clone_size: .; cdr3_aa: CASSLDGVGNEQFF
v_call: TRBV28; j_call: TRBJ2-5; clone_size: medium-sized; cdr3_aa: CASTPPRGTQYF
v_call: TRBV12-3/TRBV12-4; j_call: TRBJ2-7; clone_size: .; cdr3_aa: CASSGTYVSSYEQYF
v_call: TRBV30; j_call: TRBJ2-7; clone_size: .; cdr3_aa: CAWRYGQGSSYEQYF